This T cell receptor (beta chain) was recovered during a study of long-term antiretroviral therapy in people with HIV. It was version v3.0 of the immunoSEQ assay that was run at survey level. The method was immunoSEQ multiplex PCR; TCRdb's version includes in-frame clones alone and lacks a portion of them. The table includes about 7,200 clones, 65% to 80% detected once. Each contributor possessed a minimum of one pre-ART and a minimum of two post-ART PBMC samples. None of the participants with HIV were treated outside the United States. General study results and limits: The study lacked data on ART adherence, viral resistance or therapy changes. HIV repertoires covered narrower CDR3 length ranges than controls did.

Germline values: CDR1 SGDLS, CDR2 YYNGEE. This CDR3 is built from 15 residues. V was trimmed by 0 bases and J by 3 bases, leaving 10 bases between them. On this clone itself: Its specificity is unknown.

The chain has TRBV9 and TRBJ2-1; D might be TRBD1 (6 bases). The receptor was isolated from a man between 40 and 49 years old with HIV. This specimen was unsorted PBMCs, taken 0.9 years before starting antiretroviral therapy. The CDR3 sequence is CASSVGGLLYNEQFF. The CDR3 nucleotides are TGTGCCAGCAGCGTAGGGGGGCTCCTCTACAATGAGCAGTTCTTC.